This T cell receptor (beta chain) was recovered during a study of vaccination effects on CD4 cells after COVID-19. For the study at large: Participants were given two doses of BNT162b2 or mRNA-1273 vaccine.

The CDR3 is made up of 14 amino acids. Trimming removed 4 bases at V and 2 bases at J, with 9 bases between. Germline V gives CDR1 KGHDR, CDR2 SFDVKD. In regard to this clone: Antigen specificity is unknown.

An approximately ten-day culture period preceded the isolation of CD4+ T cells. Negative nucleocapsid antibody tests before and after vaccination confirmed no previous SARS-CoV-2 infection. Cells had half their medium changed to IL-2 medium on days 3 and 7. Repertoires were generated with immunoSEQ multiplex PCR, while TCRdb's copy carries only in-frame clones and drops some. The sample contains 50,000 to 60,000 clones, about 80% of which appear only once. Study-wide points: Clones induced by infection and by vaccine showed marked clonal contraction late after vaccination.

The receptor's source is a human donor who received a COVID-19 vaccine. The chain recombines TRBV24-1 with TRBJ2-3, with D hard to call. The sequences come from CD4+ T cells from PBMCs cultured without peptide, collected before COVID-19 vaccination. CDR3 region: CATSDPGVTDTQYF. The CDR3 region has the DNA TGTGCCACCAGTGACCCTGGGGTCACAGATACGCAGTATTTT.